The sequence of this TCR beta chain was determined in a study of radiotherapy plus CTLA-4 blockade in lung cancer listed by TCRdb under 2018. Background for the entire study: Objective responses occurred in roughly 19% of enrolled patients, and 30% to 40% achieved disease control.

Remarks on this clone: Its binding antigen is unknown. No clone much larger than this one lies a single base away; base qualities are absent.

V is clipped by 3 bases and J by 2 bases, and the sequence between their germline boundaries is 6 bases long. The CDR3 runs 12 amino acids, cysteine and phenylalanine included. Of the read, only the CDR3 DNA is kept; its 36 bases are in frame from base 1. Sequences SGDLS (CDR1) and YYNGEE (CDR2) are obtained from the germline V gene. Libraries were made using the immunoSEQ multiplex PCR assay. TCRdb obtained this table from immuneACCESS and retained in-frame rearrangements with V and J assigned. These tables miss some clones; where compared with another copy, unresolved V genes account for less than half of the shortfall, and the remainder is unexplained. Recorded for this sample are more than 35,000 clones; more than 80% of them occurred a single time. The ten largest clonotypes hold 5.8% of the sample. Study-level results and caveats: The strongest predictors of response, as reported, were early dynamic changes in blood T cell clones along with a rise in serum interferon-beta after radiation. After treatment with radiotherapy and ipilimumab, TCR clones that originated in tumors expanded in peripheral blood.

In this study, focal radiation therapy paired with CTLA-4 blockade (ipilimumab) was tested in patients who had chemo-refractory metastatic non-small-cell lung cancer. The chain is assembled from TRBV9 and TRBJ2-7; the D segment cannot be called with confidence. This TCR derives from a human donor with non-small cell lung cancer who had stable disease on radiotherapy plus ipilimumab. Sequenced here: peripheral blood, sampled from a patient treated with radiotherapy plus ipilimumab. The base sequence is TGTGCCAGCAGCGGCAGAACCTACGAGCAGTACTTC. This yields the protein CASSGRTYEQYF.